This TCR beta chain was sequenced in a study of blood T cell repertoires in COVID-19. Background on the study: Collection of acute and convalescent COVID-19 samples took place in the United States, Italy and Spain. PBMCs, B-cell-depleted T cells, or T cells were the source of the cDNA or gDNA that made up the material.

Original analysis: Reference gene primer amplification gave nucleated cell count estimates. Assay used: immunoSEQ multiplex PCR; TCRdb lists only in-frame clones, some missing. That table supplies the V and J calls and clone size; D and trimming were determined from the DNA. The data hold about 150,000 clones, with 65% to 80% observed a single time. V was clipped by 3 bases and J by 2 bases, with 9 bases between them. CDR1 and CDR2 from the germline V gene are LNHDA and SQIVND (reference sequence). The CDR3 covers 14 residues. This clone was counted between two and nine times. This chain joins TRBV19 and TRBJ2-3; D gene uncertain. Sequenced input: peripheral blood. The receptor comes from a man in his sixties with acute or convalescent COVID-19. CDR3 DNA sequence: TGTGCCAGTAGTATCGCAATAGTCACAGATACGCAGTATTTT. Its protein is CASSIAIVTDTQYF. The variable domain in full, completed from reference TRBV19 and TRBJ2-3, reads DGGITQSPKYLFRKEGQNVTLSCEQNLNHDAMYWYRQDPGQGLRLIYYSQIVNDFQKGDIAEGYSVSREKKESFPLTVTSAQKNPTAFYLCASSIAIVTDTQYFGPGTRLTVL.